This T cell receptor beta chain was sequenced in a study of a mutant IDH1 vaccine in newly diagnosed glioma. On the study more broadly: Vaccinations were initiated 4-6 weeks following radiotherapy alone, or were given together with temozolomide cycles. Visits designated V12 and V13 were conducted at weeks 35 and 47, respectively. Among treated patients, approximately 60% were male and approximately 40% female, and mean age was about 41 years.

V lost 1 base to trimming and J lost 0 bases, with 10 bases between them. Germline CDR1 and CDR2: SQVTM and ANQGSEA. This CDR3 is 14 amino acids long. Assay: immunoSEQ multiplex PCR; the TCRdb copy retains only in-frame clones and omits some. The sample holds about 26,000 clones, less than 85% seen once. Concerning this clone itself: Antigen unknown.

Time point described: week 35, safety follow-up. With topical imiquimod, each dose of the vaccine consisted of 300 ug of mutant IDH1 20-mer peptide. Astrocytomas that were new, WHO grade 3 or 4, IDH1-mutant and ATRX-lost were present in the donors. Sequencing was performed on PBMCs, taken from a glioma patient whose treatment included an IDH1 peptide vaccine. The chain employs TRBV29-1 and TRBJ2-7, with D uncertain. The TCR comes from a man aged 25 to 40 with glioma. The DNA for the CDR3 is TGCAGCGTTGAAGGGCCAGGAAGCTCCTACGAGCAGTACTTC. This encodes CSVEGPGSSYEQYF.